The T cell receptor beta chain described here comes from a study of blood T cell repertoires in COVID-19. Germline V gives CDR1 SNHLY, CDR2 FYNNEI. This CDR3 has 14 residues. Trimming left V 6 bases short and J 2 bases short, with 11 bases between. Study processing details: Estimation of nucleated cell counts relied on the amplification of reference gene primers. Sequencing used immunoSEQ multiplex PCR; TCRdb keeps in-frame clones, though not all of them. That table gives V, J and clone size, and the DNA gave D and trimming. Here the sample spans fewer than 600,000 clones, roughly nine tenths being singletons.

The sequencing sample was made of peripheral blood. The rearrangement joins TRBV2 to TRBJ1-3; D remains ambiguous. The TCR was taken from a young man with COVID-19, enrolled during active disease. The CDR3 protein is CASRKGSAGNTIYF. The CDR3 DNA reads as TGTGCCAGCAGAAAGGGTAGCGCTGGAAACACCATATATTTT.